This paragraph covers one TCR beta chain sequence. Trimming cost V 6 bases and J 5 bases; bases outside gene matches: 9. Germline-derived CDR1 and CDR2 are SGHDN and FVKESK. The CDR3 covers 14 residues. This entry is derived from a study of blood T cell repertoires in COVID-19. About the research overall: From T cells, B-cell-depleted T cells, or PBMCs came the material, which was cDNA or gDNA.

In Seattle, patients joined the study during active infection and were tracked longitudinally. The authors' processing: Reference gene primers were amplified, and this amplification served to estimate nucleated cell counts. Sequencing used immunoSEQ multiplex PCR; TCRdb keeps in-frame clones, though not all of them. V, J and clone size are taken as reported in that table, and D and trimming were inferred from the DNA itself. This table holds over 130,000 clones, roughly 84% found once. The clonotype comes from a man aged 25-45 years with COVID-19, enrolled during active disease. The rearrangement links TRBV14 to TRBJ2-7; the match to TRBD1 covers 8 bases. The specimen sequenced was peripheral blood. CDR3 protein: CASRRTGRLNEQYF. DNA for the CDR3: TGTGCCAGCAGACGGACAGGGAGGTTGAACGAGCAGTACTTC. The variable domain in full, completed from reference TRBV14 and TRBJ2-7, reads EAGVTQFPSHSVIEKGQTVTLRCDPISGHDNLYWYRRVMGKEIKFLLHFVKESKQDESGMPNNRFLAERTGGTYSTLKVQPAELEDSGVYFCASRRTGRLNEQYFGPGTRLTVT.